The 12 T cell receptor beta chains presented below share a single source sample, sequenced in a study of blood T cell repertoires in COVID-19. Assay: immunoSEQ multiplex PCR; the TCRdb copy retains only in-frame clones and omits some. The sample lists approximately 120,000 clones, approximately 74% occurring once. The sample taken for sequencing was peripheral blood. The receptors were gathered from a man older than 75 with COVID-19, enrolled during active disease.

The genes are TRBV28 and TRBJ1-5, with D perhaps TRBD1 (5 bases). The CDR3 is made up of 15 amino acids. V lost 6 bases to trimming and J lost 6 bases, with 18 bases between them. The V gene's germline CDR1 is MDHEN and CDR2 SYDVKM. CDR3 nucleotides: TGTGCCAGCAGATCCGGGGACTGGTGGGGTCAGCCCCAGCATTTT. As protein: CASRSGDWWGQPQHF.

The chain joins TRBV7-2 to TRBJ2-7, with a tentative D call TRBD2 (6 bases). CDR1 and CDR2 (germline): SGHTA, FQGNSA. Trimming removed 3 bases at V and 7 bases at J, with 16 bases between. The CDR3 extends over 14 amino acids. The DNA of the CDR3 is TGTGCCAGCAGCTTGGGCGGGGTCCTTTGGGAGCAGTACTTC. Protein: CASSLGGVLWEQYF.

This chain joins TRBV18 and TRBJ2-3; no reliable D call. V gave up 0 bases and J gave up 5 bases, with 12 bases separating them. Per germline, CDR1 KGHSH and CDR2 LQKENI. The CDR3 totals 15 residues. This CDR3 is CASSPPSSKVDTQYF. The CDR3 DNA reads as TGTGCCAGCTCACCACCTAGCAGCAAGGTAGATACGCAGTATTTT. Full variable domain (missing parts from reference TRBV18 and TRBJ2-3): NAGVMQNPRHLVRRRGQEARLRCSPMKGHSHVYWYRQLPEEGLKFMVYLQKENIIDESGMPKERFSAEFPKEGPSILRIQQVVRGDSAAYFCASSPPSSKVDTQYFGPGTRLTVL.

V gene TRBV5-5 combines with J gene TRBJ2-5; 10 nucleotides match TRBD2. V dropped 4 bases and J dropped 4; count of bases not matched to a gene: 1. CDR1 is SGHKS and CDR2 is YYEKEE in the germline V gene (reference sequence). The length of the CDR3 is 13 residues. The DNA for the CDR3 is TGTGCCAGCAGCCGACTAGCGGGAGAGACCCAGTACTTC. Encoded protein: CASSRLAGETQYF.

This clone was recorded once. V is TRBV27 and J is TRBJ1-1, with no clear D. The CDR3 length is 16 residues. The V end lost 0 bases, the J end lost 0 bases, and 11 bases lay between the germline ends. The V gene's germline CDR1 is MNHEY and CDR2 SMNVEV (reference sequence). The CDR3: CASSLSITFMNTEAFF. The CDR3 region has the DNA TGTGCCAGCAGTTTATCGATAACATTCATGAACACTGAAGCTTTCTTT.

The chain carries TRBV2 and TRBJ2-5; a possible D gene is TRBD1 (5 bases). Trimming stripped 7 bases from V and 5 bases from J, with 14 bases between. Germline lookup yields CDR1 SNHLY and CDR2 FYNNEI. The CDR3 extends over 13 amino acids. The CDR3 region is CASNNKGMETQYF. The CDR3 DNA reads as TGTGCCAGCAATAATAAGGGGATGGAGACCCAGTACTTC.

The CDR3 spells CASSLGLAGESFF. In DNA, the CDR3 is TGTGCCAGCAGCTTGGGGCTAGCGGGAGAGTCGTTCTTC. This rearrangement joins TRBV5-6 to TRBJ2-1; 10 bases line up with TRBD2. Germline loops: CDR1 SGHDT, CDR2 YYEEEE. The CDR3 length is 13 residues. The V and J ends lost 0 bases and 15 bases, in that order; junction bases with no gene match: 6.

The chain recombines TRBV7-8 with TRBJ1-6; perhaps TRBD1 as D (6 bases). This CDR3 is 14 amino acids long. Trimming removed 5 bases at V and 5 bases at J, with 10 bases between. Germline values: CDR1 SGHVS, CDR2 FQNEAQ. Here the CDR3 reads CASSPWTDNSPLHF. In DNA form, the CDR3 reads TGTGCCAGCAGCCCGTGGACAGATAATTCACCCCTCCACTTT.

V gene TRBV11-2 combines with J gene TRBJ2-3; 11 bases line up with TRBD1. CDR3 size: 14 residues. The germline V gene encodes CDR1 SGHAT and CDR2 FQNNGV. The V segment lost 5 bases and the J segment 6 bases; nucleotides outside the gene matches: 4. The CDR3 nucleotides read TGTGCCAGCAGCCTCGGACAGGGGGCCGATACGCAGTATTTT. Protein product: CASSLGQGADTQYF.

This clone showed up just a few times. V usage is TRBV28 and J usage is TRBJ2-5; unclear D gene. The CDR3 length is 13 residues. V was trimmed by 4 bases and J by 5 bases, leaving 11 bases between them. Germline CDR1 MDHEN, CDR2 SYDVKM. The CDR3 sequence: CASSSESGETQYF. The CDR3 nucleotides read TGTGCCAGCAGTTCTGAGTCCGGGGAGACCCAGTACTTC.

This clone was seen just once. The rearrangement links TRBV9 to TRBJ1-1; the D gene is possibly TRBD1 (5 bases). The CDR3 length is 13 residues. The ends were cut back, 3 bases at V and 3 bases at J, with 9 bases in the middle. Germline CDR1 is SGDLS and CDR2 is YYNGEE. CDR3 protein: CASSADKYTEAFF. CDR3 nucleotides: TGTGCCAGCAGCGCGGACAAGTACACTGAAGCTTTCTTT.

The chain is built from TRBV5-6 and TRBJ2-4; a possible D gene is TRBD1 (5 bases). Germline lookup yields CDR1 SGHDT and CDR2 YYEEEE. CDR3 length: 13 residues. V lost 7 bases, J lost 0 bases, and 8 bases lay in between. This chain's CDR3 is CASGAGAKNIQYF. The CDR3 bases are TGTGCCAGCGGGGCCGGAGCCAAAAACATTCAGTACTTC.